The 17 T cell receptor beta chains below were found in one sample sequenced in a study of T cell responses to AZD1222 COVID-19 vaccine. Repertoires were generated with immunoSEQ multiplex PCR, while TCRdb's copy carries only in-frame clones and drops some. The sample holds about 130,000 clones, 80% to 90% seen once. The source material was peripheral blood, sampled on day 0 of AZD1222 vaccination. The receptor set was obtained from an adult in good health.

This clone was seen once. This chain links TRBV7-8 with TRBJ2-6; D remains ambiguous. The CDR3 spans 17 residues. Germline V gene data show CDR1 as SGHVS and CDR2 as FQNEAQ. V was pared by 5 bases and J by 2 bases, with 16 bases between. This CDR3 is CASSTSNKVPGANVLTF. The CDR3 DNA follows: TGTGCCAGCAGCACATCAAATAAGGTGCCTGGGGCCAACGTCCTGACTTTC.

This clone has more than one count but fewer than ten. The V call is TRBV4-3, the J call TRBJ1-6, with 9 bases aligning to TRBD1. Per the germline V gene, CDR1 is LGHNA and CDR2 is YSLEER. The CDR3 has 17 residues. Trimming took 4 bases from V and 7 from J; bases not matched to a gene: 11. CDR3 in amino acids: CASSPSPTGTGNSPLHF. DNA for the CDR3: TGCGCCAGCAGCCCCTCTCCCACCGGGACAGGGAATTCACCCCTCCACTTT.

The V and J genes are TRBV6-6 and TRBJ1-2, with a tentative D call TRBD1 (5 bases). Germline loops: CDR1 MNHNY, CDR2 SVGAGI (reference sequence). The CDR3 loop spans 19 amino acids. V shed 5 bases and J shed 2 bases, with 27 bases lying between them. DNA for the CDR3: TGTGCCAGCAGTCCGTTAGGACATGGGCAGGGAAGATCGAACTATGGCTACACCTTC. It specifies CASSPLGHGQGRSNYGYTF.

This chain connects TRBV2 to TRBJ1-4; 10 bases match TRBD1. The CDR3 covers 13 residues. Losses at the gene ends were 8 bases for V and 10 bases for J; bases not matched to a gene: 7. The germline V gene has CDR1 SNHLY and CDR2 FYNNEI. This CDR3 is CASSGTGAGKLFF. The CDR3 coding sequence is TGTGCCAGCTCCGGGACAGGGGCCGGAAAACTGTTTTTT.

The J gene is TRBJ1-6, the V gene TRBV6-1; possibly TRBD1 for D (5 bases). This CDR3 comprises 14 residues. CDR1 and CDR2 from the germline V gene are MNHNS and SASEGT. V lost 2 bases and J lost 7, with 9 bases in between. The CDR3 nucleotides read TGTGCCAGCAGTGAACTAGGGGAAAATTCACCCCTCCACTTT. This gives the protein CASSELGENSPLHF.

The chain couples TRBV28 to TRBJ2-1; 7 bases fit TRBD2. The germline V gene encodes CDR1 MDHEN and CDR2 SYDVKM. The V gene end was trimmed by 2 bases and the J gene end by 2 bases; junction bases not matched to a gene: 3. The CDR3 has 15 amino acids. The CDR3 nucleotides are TGTGCCAGCAGTTTACTGAGCGGGGCCTACAATGAGCAGTTCTTC. Protein product: CASSLLSGAYNEQFF.

V usage is TRBV28 and J usage is TRBJ2-7; 8 positions agree with TRBD1. The CDR3 runs 15 residues. V dropped 5 bases and J dropped 7; count of bases not matched to a gene: 13. Germline CDR1 MDHEN, CDR2 SYDVKM. The CDR3 nucleotides are TGTGCCAGCAGTGCCTTCTCGGGACAGGCATTTGAGCAGTACTTC. Translating it yields CASSAFSGQAFEQYF.

V and J are TRBV18 and TRBJ2-5; 10 bases are a match to TRBD1. This CDR3 region has 14 residues. The germline gives CDR1 KGHSH, CDR2 LQKENI. The V gene end was trimmed by 5 bases and the J gene end by 5 bases; junction bases not matched to a gene: 5. CDR3 DNA: TGTGCCAGCTCATCGACAGGGGGCGACGAGACCCAGTACTTC. Translating it yields CASSSTGGDETQYF.

This chain connects TRBV19 to TRBJ1-1, with 10 bases fitting TRBD1. The junction had 3 bases not matched to a gene; V was cut back by 5 bases and J by 0 bases. Germline CDR1 and CDR2: LNHDA and SQIVND (reference sequence). CDR3 length: 15 amino acids. CDR3 residues: CASSGTGDMNTEAFF. The CDR3 region has the DNA TGTGCCAGTAGTGGGACAGGGGATATGAACACTGAAGCTTTCTTT. Full variable domain (remainder filled in from reference TRBV19 and TRBJ1-1): DGGITQSPKYLFRKEGQNVTLSCEQNLNHDAMYWYRQDPGQGLRLIYYSQIVNDFQKGDIAEGYSVSREKKESFPLTVTSAQKNPTAFYLCASSGTGDMNTEAFFGQGTRLTVV.

The rearrangement joins TRBV25-1 to TRBJ1-2; tentatively, D is TRBD1 (5 bases). CDR1 is MGHDK and CDR2 is SYGVNS in the germline V gene. The CDR3 runs to 11 residues. The V end lost 5 bases, the J end lost 7 bases, and 8 bases lay between the germline ends. The CDR3 reads CASSWGSGYTF. Written as DNA, the CDR3 is TGTGCCAGCAGTTGGGGGTCTGGCTACACCTTC.

The rearrangement links TRBV6-5 to TRBJ1-1, with D tentatively TRBD1 (5 bases). The V end was cut by 7 bases, the J end by 10 bases, with 16 bases between. In germline, CDR1 is MNHEY, CDR2 SVGAGI. The CDR3 totals 12 residues. The CDR3, as DNA: TGTGCCAGCAACCCCGGCGGGGGTGTAGCTTTCTTT. Its protein product is CASNPGGGVAFF.

V usage is TRBV4-1 and J usage is TRBJ1-2; D gene unclear. Germline CDR1 is MGHRA and CDR2 is YSYEKL. V dropped 4 bases and J dropped 0 bases, with 12 bases sitting between them. This CDR3 spans 15 amino acids. The CDR3 spells CASSPTYGSNYGYTF. CDR3 sequence (DNA): TGCGCCAGCAGCCCGACTTATGGCTCTAACTATGGCTACACCTTC.

The chain combines TRBV29-1 with TRBJ2-3; D is tentatively TRBD1 or TRBD2 (5 bases each). The germline V and J ends were trimmed by 5 bases and 4 bases, with 19 bases remaining between them. This CDR3 has 15 residues. Germline V CDR1 and CDR2: SQVTM, ANQGSEA. In DNA, the CDR3 is TGCAGCGTTTTGCAGGGTACCGGGGTCGCAGATACGCAGTATTTT. Translating gives CSVLQGTGVADTQYF.

The rearrangement links TRBV9 to TRBJ1-4; 8 nucleotides line up with TRBD1. Germline V gene data show CDR1 as SGDLS and CDR2 as YYNGEE. The CDR3 covers 16 residues. The trim removed 0 bases at V and 7 bases at J, leaving 8 bases unmatched. CDR3 coding DNA: TGTGCCAGCAGCGTAGCCTCAGGGGGCGCGGGTGAAAAACTGTTTTTT. Its protein product is CASSVASGGAGEKLFF.

The rearrangement links TRBV5-8 to TRBJ2-5; D call uncertain. CDR1 SGHTS and CDR2 YDEGEE come from the germline V gene. The CDR3 totals 15 residues. Deletions cut 0 bases from V and 2 bases from J, with 11 bases between. The CDR3 coding sequence is TGTGCCAGCAGCTTGGGGACGTGGGATCAAGAGACCCAGTACTTC. Translated: CASSLGTWDQETQYF. Variable domain in full (rest from reference TRBV5-8 and TRBJ2-5): EAGVTQSPTHLIKTRGQQATLRCSPISGHTSVYWYQQALGLGLQFLLWYDEGEERNRGNFPPRFSGRQFPNYSSELNVNALELEDSALYLCASSLGTWDQETQYFGPGTRLLVL.

This chain joins TRBV5-1 and TRBJ2-1; TRBD2 might be the D (5 bases). Trimming stripped 7 bases from V and 5 bases from J, with 19 bases between. There are 15 residues in the CDR3. Germline V lookup: CDR1 SGHRS, CDR2 YFSETQ. The CDR3 reads CASRRGLSINNEQFF. The CDR3 DNA sequence: TGCGCCAGCCGCCGAGGACTGAGCATCAACAATGAGCAGTTCTTC.

The V and J genes are TRBV6-2 or TRBV6-3 and TRBJ1-2; D is perhaps TRBD1 (5 bases). The CDR3 spans 16 residues. CDR1 MNHEY and CDR2 SVGEGT come from the germline V gene. V was cut by 5 bases and J by 8 bases, with 24 bases left in between. Here the CDR3 reads CASSASSREVFDGYTF. The DNA of the CDR3 is TGTGCCAGCAGTGCCTCAAGCAGGGAGGTTTTCGACGGCTACACCTTC.